The 14 T cell receptor beta chains reported below all come from one sample, sequenced in a study of cytomegalovirus exposure and HLA in healthy donors (dated by TCRdb to the late 2010s). Preparation of the library involved the immunoSEQ multiplex PCR assay. A mixture of 60 forward primers for TCR Vbeta segments and 13 reverse primers for TCR Jbeta segments was used in the multiplex PCR. The table was pulled from immuneACCESS by TCRdb, which kept in-frame rearrangements only. Such tables lose some clones; where checked, under half of the loss comes from unresolved V genes, and the rest has no known cause. The sample records about 170,000 clones, about 79% of which are singletons. 6.3% of the sample goes to the ten largest clones. Sequenced material: PBMCs. The source of these receptors is a man aged 40-49 years in good health and CMV-seropositive.

The chain carries TRBV19 and TRBJ2-7; D possibly corresponds to TRBD1 (6 bases). This CDR3 has 15 residues. Per the germline V gene, CDR1 is LNHDA and CDR2 is SQIVND (reference sequence). The V gene lost 6 bases and the J gene lost 0 bases, with 15 bases spanning the gap. The CDR3: CASRLQGSPSYEQYF. The CDR3 DNA follows: TGTGCCAGTAGGCTACAGGGCAGCCCCTCCTACGAGCAGTACTTC.

The chain has TRBV11-3 and TRBJ1-3, with 7 nucleotides matching TRBD1. V gave up 5 bases and J gave up 4 bases; unmatched junction bases: 2. The CDR3 contains 13 residues. Germline lookup yields CDR1 SGHNT and CDR2 YENEEA. Written as DNA, the CDR3 is TGTGCCAGCAGCACGGGACAGGGAAACACCATATATTTT. Its translation is CASSTGQGNTIYF.

The genes are TRBV5-1 and TRBJ2-3; 8 bases fit TRBD2. The J segment lost 3 bases and the V segment lost 0 bases, leaving 6 bases of the junction unmatched. CDR1 is SGHRS, CDR2 YFSETQ, per germline. The CDR3 runs 16 residues. CDR3 in amino acids: CASSLGASGRTDTQYF. The CDR3 nucleotides are TGCGCCAGCAGCTTGGGGGCTAGCGGGCGGACAGATACGCAGTATTTT.

In nucleotides, the CDR3 is TGTGCCAGCAGCCTCGGACATGGGGATGAAAAACTGTTTTTT. The encoded protein is CASSLGHGDEKLFF. V gene TRBV7-9 combines with J gene TRBJ1-4; D perhaps matches TRBD1 (5 bases). Trimming took 5 bases from V and 6 from J, leaving 13 bases between them. The germline V gene has CDR1 SEHNR and CDR2 FQNEAQ (reference sequence). This CDR3 comprises 14 residues.

The V gene is TRBV10-3, the J gene TRBJ2-5; D is possibly TRBD2 (6 bases). The V gene lost 11 bases and the J gene lost 7 bases, with 14 bases spanning the gap. CDR1 is ENHRY and CDR2 is SYGVKD in the germline V gene. This CDR3 is built from 11 residues. In nucleotides, the CDR3 is TGTGCCTCAAGGAGGGATGGGACCCAGTACTTC. Translation gives CASRRDGTQYF.

The chain uses TRBV7-8 and TRBJ2-7; no clear D. The V end lost 6 bases, the J end lost 4 bases, and 7 bases lay between the germline ends. CDR3 length: 11 residues. Per the germline V gene, CDR1 is SGHVS and CDR2 is FQNEAQ. The CDR3 DNA sequence: TGTGCCAGCAGTTTTACTTACGAGCAGTACTTC. As protein: CASSFTYEQYF.

The V and J genes are TRBV9 and TRBJ2-1; D is possibly TRBD1 (6 bases). Germline-derived CDR1 and CDR2 are SGDLS and YYNGEE. The length of the CDR3 is 15 residues. The germline V and J ends were trimmed by 4 bases and 4 bases, with 15 bases remaining between them. The CDR3 nucleotides are TGTGCCAGCAGCCCCGACAGGCGAGGATACAATGAGCAGTTCTTC. Amino acid sequence: CASSPDRRGYNEQFF.

In this sample, this clone turned up a few times. An end of the junction does not agree with germline; a read error may underlie this. The chain uses TRBV27 and TRBJ2-2, with D possibly matching TRBD2 (6 bases). Germline CDR1 and CDR2: MNHEY and SMNVEV (reference sequence). This CDR3 spans 14 amino acids. CDR3 DNA sequence: TGTGCCAGCTGGCGGAGGGCGAATACCGGGGAGCTGTTTTTT. It is translated as CASWRRANTGELFF.

This chain uses TRBV5-1 with TRBJ2-1, with TRBD2 matching over 8 bases. The V gene end was trimmed by 1 base and the J gene end by 0 bases; junction bases not matched to a gene: 0. Per the germline V gene, CDR1 is SGHRS and CDR2 is YFSETQ. This CDR3 has 15 amino acids. For the CDR3, the DNA is TGCGCCAGCAGCTTGCTAGCGGGCTCCTACAATGAGCAGTTCTTC. This gives the protein CASSLLAGSYNEQFF.

This clone has just a few counts. The chain combines TRBV2 with TRBJ2-1; possible D gene TRBD2, 5 bases. This CDR3 is 13 amino acids long. V lost 4 bases and J 6 bases, leaving 10 bases between the germline ends. CDR1 is SNHLY and CDR2 is FYNNEI in the germline V gene. The DNA of the CDR3 is TGTGCCAGCAGTGTGGCCAGCGGCAATGAGCAGTTCTTC. It specifies CASSVASGNEQFF.

This chain joins TRBV6-5 and TRBJ2-1; D not resolved. The CDR3 has 15 amino acids. V lost 7 bases and J 0 bases, leaving 13 bases between the germline ends. Germline loops: CDR1 MNHEY, CDR2 SVGAGI. CDR3 in amino acids: CASTPGGNSYNEQFF. Written as DNA, the CDR3 is TGTGCCAGCACCCCCGGCGGCAACTCCTACAATGAGCAGTTCTTC.

The rearrangement uses TRBV5-1 and TRBJ2-1, with 7 bases that match TRBD2. Germline V gives CDR1 SGHRS, CDR2 YFSETQ. The J segment lost 7 bases and the V segment lost 4 bases, leaving 14 bases of the junction unmatched. This CDR3 spans 16 amino acids. Written as DNA, the CDR3 is TGCGCCAGCAGCCCTGCGGTGGGCGGGAGAGGTAATGAGCAGTTCTTC. Translated: CASSPAVGGRGNEQFF.

Note on this clone: Other DNA sequences within the sample encode an identical CDR3. The genes are TRBV5-1 and TRBJ2-7; tentatively, D is TRBD1 (5 bases). Germline CDR1 and CDR2: SGHRS and YFSETQ. V was pared by 0 bases and J by 2 bases, with 9 bases between. The CDR3 covers 14 residues. In DNA, the CDR3 is TGCGCCAGCAGCTTGGGGCAGGGTGCCTACGAGCAGTACTTC. Protein sequence: CASSLGQGAYEQYF.

V usage is TRBV5-4 and J usage is TRBJ2-3, with 7 positions matching TRBD2. Germline CDR1 and CDR2: SGHNT and YYREEE (reference sequence). V dropped 5 bases and J dropped 0; count of bases not matched to a gene: 6. The CDR3 has 15 residues. In DNA, the CDR3 is TGTGCCAGCAGGGCCGGGACTACCAGCACAGATACGCAGTATTTT. Encoded protein: CASRAGTTSTDTQYF.